These 14 T cell receptor beta chains share one sample of origin, sequenced in a study of blood T cell repertoires in COVID-19. Measured with immunoSEQ multiplex PCR; TCRdb has only the in-frame clones, and not every one. The data contain approximately 400,000 clones, 88% of them singletons. The sequenced sample consisted of peripheral blood. The receptors stem from a woman in her forties or fifties with COVID-19, enrolled during active disease.

This chain links TRBV28 with TRBJ2-3, with 8 bases matching TRBD2. V lost 5 bases to trimming and J lost 6 bases; unmatched junction nucleotides: 16. This CDR3 is built from 17 residues. Germline V gene data show CDR1 as MDHEN and CDR2 as SYDVKM. The CDR3 DNA sequence: TGTGCCAGCAGTCCCCCGGGACTCAGCGGGGGAGGGGATACGCAGTATTTT. Protein: CASSPPGLSGGGDTQYF.

This chain uses TRBV6-1 with TRBJ1-1, with D hard to call. Looked up from germline, CDR1 is MNHNS and CDR2 is SASEGT. This CDR3 spans 13 amino acids. V dropped 2 bases and J dropped 11 bases, with 15 bases sitting between them. The CDR3 region is CASSERPDAGAFF. The CDR3 DNA is TGTGCCAGCAGTGAACGACCTGATGCGGGCGCTTTCTTT.

The chain employs TRBV4-1 and TRBJ1-2; D possibly corresponds to TRBD1 (6 bases). The CDR3 sequence is 16 residues long. The ends were cut back, 4 bases at V and 8 bases at J, with 23 bases in the middle. Germline loops: CDR1 MGHRA, CDR2 YSYEKL. The CDR3 region is CASSPPGQTRLRGYTF. CDR3 coding DNA: TGCGCCAGCAGCCCCCCCGGACAGACTCGCTTAAGGGGCTACACCTTC.

The chain carries TRBV11-3 and TRBJ2-2; 8 bases line up with TRBD2. With 1 base clipped from V and 7 bases from J, the junction kept 11 bases outside the gene matches. This CDR3 region has 17 residues. Germline V CDR1 and CDR2: SGHNT, YENEEA. CDR3 nucleotides: TGTGCCAGCAGCTTAGTGATCTGGCGGGGGGCGAGCGGGGAGCTGTTTTTT. The encoded protein is CASSLVIWRGASGELFF.

A few counts support this clone. The J gene is TRBJ1-1, the V gene TRBV19, with TRBD1 matching over 10 bases. CDR1 and CDR2 from the germline V gene are LNHDA and SQIVND (reference sequence). The CDR3 contains 13 residues. With 9 bases clipped from V and 5 bases from J, the junction kept 6 bases outside the gene matches. Here the CDR3 DNA reads TGTGCCAGCCGGGACAGGGGACTTACTGAAGCTTTCTTT. It encodes CASRDRGLTEAFF.

The chain carries TRBV6-5 and TRBJ2-2; D unresolved. Germline V gene lookup returns CDR1 MNHEY and CDR2 SVGAGI. This CDR3 is built from 12 residues. The V end was cut by 6 bases, the J end by 6 bases, with 8 bases between. The CDR3 loop is CASRGRAGELFF. The DNA for the CDR3 is TGTGCCAGCAGGGGCCGAGCCGGGGAGCTGTTTTTT.

This chain uses TRBV5-1 with TRBJ2-3, with a possible D match to TRBD2 (5 bases). CDR1 and CDR2 (germline): SGHRS, YFSETQ. Trimming removed 3 bases from V and 6 bases from J, with 11 bases in between. The CDR3 extends over 13 amino acids. In nucleotides, the CDR3 is TGCGCCAGCAGCTCGCCGGGGTCGGATACGCAGTATTTT. It is translated as CASSSPGSDTQYF. Complete variable domain (other parts from reference TRBV5-1 and TRBJ2-3): KAGVTQTPRYLIKTRGQQVTLSCSPISGHRSVSWYQQTPGQGLQFLFEYFSETQRNKGNFPGRFSGRQFSNSRSEMNVSTLELGDSALYLCASSSPGSDTQYFGPGTRLTVL.

V and J are TRBV5-1 and TRBJ2-4, with a weak D call TRBD1 (6 bases). The CDR3 loop spans 15 amino acids. Germline CDR1 and CDR2: SGHRS and YFSETQ. V dropped 0 bases and J dropped 1 base, with 8 bases sitting between them. The CDR3 DNA follows: TGCGCCAGCAGCTTGGATCAGGGGGCCAAAAACATTCAGTACTTC. Its protein is CASSLDQGAKNIQYF.

The genes are TRBV7-9 and TRBJ2-7; 7 bases are a match to TRBD1. Looked up from germline, CDR1 is SEHNR and CDR2 is FQNEAQ (reference sequence). After removal of 5 bases from V and 2 bases from J, the junction contained 9 bases not matched to a gene. The CDR3 extends over 15 amino acids. The CDR3, as DNA: TGTGCCAGCAGCGGCGAGGGGGCAGGGACCTACGAGCAGTACTTC. This encodes CASSGEGAGTYEQYF.

The V gene is TRBV7-9, the J gene TRBJ1-4; 11 positions agree with TRBD1. The trim removed 5 bases at V and 7 bases at J, leaving 3 bases unmatched. This CDR3 contains 14 residues. Germline V gene sequence: CDR1 SEHNR, CDR2 FQNEAQ (reference sequence). The CDR3 is CASSQDRGREKLFF. Here the CDR3 DNA reads TGTGCCAGCAGCCAGGACAGGGGGCGTGAAAAACTGTTTTTT.

The chain carries TRBV15 and TRBJ1-2; D is unresolved. The CDR3 sequence is 14 residues long. Germline-derived CDR1 and CDR2 are LNHNV and YYDKDF (reference sequence). V gave up 0 bases and J gave up 8 bases, with 13 bases separating them. The chain's CDR3 is CATSRDLASVGYTF. The CDR3, as DNA: TGTGCCACCAGCAGAGATTTAGCCTCGGTGGGCTACACCTTC.

V gene TRBV6-5 combines with J gene TRBJ1-6; tentatively, D is TRBD1 (6 bases). V was trimmed by 4 bases and J by 7 bases, leaving 17 bases between them. Germline values: CDR1 MNHEY, CDR2 SVGAGI. The CDR3 has 16 residues. The CDR3 region has the DNA TGTGCCAGCAGTTCTCCCGGGACACCTAAGAATTCACCCCTCCACTTT. Protein sequence: CASSSPGTPKNSPLHF.

The chain couples TRBV18 to TRBJ2-7, with 8 bases matching TRBD1. With 6 bases clipped from V and 1 base from J, the junction kept 14 bases outside the gene matches. CDR3 length: 17 residues. Germline V gene lookup returns CDR1 KGHSH and CDR2 LQKENI. The chain's CDR3 is CASSAKRAGGASYEQYF. The CDR3 DNA reads as TGTGCCAGCTCTGCGAAGCGCGCAGGGGGCGCGTCCTACGAGCAGTACTTC.

This clone was seen only once. The chain couples TRBV5-6 to TRBJ1-1; D unclear. Deletions cut 0 bases from V and 7 bases from J, with 4 bases between. The CDR3 loop spans 11 amino acids. Germline V gene data show CDR1 as SGHDT and CDR2 as YYEEEE. CDR3 bases: TGTGCCAGCAGCTTGGGACTTGAAGCTTTCTTT. Translated: CASSLGLEAFF.